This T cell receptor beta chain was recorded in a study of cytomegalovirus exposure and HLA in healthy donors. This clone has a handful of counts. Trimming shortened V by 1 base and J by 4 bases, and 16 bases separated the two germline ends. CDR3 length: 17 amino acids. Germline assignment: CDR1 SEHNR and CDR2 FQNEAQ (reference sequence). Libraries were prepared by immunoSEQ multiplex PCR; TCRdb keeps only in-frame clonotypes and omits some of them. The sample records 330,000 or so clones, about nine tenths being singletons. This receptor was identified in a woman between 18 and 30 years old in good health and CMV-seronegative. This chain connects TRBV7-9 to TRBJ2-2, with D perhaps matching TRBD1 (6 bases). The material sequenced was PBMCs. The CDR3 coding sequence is TGTGCCAGCAGCTTAGTTGGGGGCTCGCTGGGCACCGGGGAGCTGTTTTTT. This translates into CASSLVGGSLGTGELFF.